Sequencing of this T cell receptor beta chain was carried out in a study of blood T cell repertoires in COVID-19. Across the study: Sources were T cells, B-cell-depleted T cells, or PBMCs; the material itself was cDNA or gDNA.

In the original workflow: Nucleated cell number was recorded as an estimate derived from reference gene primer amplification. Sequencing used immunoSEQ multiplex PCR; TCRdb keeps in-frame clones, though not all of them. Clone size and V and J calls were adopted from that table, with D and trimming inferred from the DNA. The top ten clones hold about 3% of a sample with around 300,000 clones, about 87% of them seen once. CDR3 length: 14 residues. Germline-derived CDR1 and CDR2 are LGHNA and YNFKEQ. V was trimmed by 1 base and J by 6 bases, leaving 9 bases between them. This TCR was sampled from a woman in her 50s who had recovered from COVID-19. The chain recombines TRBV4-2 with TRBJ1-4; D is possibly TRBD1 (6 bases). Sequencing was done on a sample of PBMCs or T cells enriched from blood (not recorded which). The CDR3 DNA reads TGTGCCAGCAGCCAAGTTACAGGGTATGAAAAACTGTTTTTT. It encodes CASSQVTGYEKLFF.